This passage covers 26 T cell receptor beta chains from one sample sequenced in a study of early T cells in non-severe SARS-CoV-2 infection. TCRdb reprocessed the 5' RACE reads with MiXCR, giving one entry per CDR3 protein. The table lists fewer than 70,000 distinct CDR3 sequences, around 12% of them singletons, with about 3.1% in the top ten. Sequencing was done on a sample of whole blood. These receptor sequences come from an adult who was a healthcare worker with PCR-confirmed SARS-CoV-2 infection or an uninfected control (not recorded which).

This clonotype was detected only a few times. V is TRBV7-9 and J is TRBJ2-7; TRBD1 might be the D (5 bases). Trimming took off 5 bases at V and 3 bases at J, with 11 bases between the two ends. The V gene's germline CDR1 is SEHNR and CDR2 FQNEAQ (reference sequence). The CDR3 sequence is 13 residues long. CDR3 bases: TGTGCCAGCAGCCCGACAGCCGTCTACGAGCAGTACTTC. Translated: CASSPTAVYEQYF.

At least ten counts were recorded for this clonotype. The chain joins TRBV2 to TRBJ2-3; maybe TRBD2 (5 bases). CDR3 size: 12 residues. With 5 bases removed from V and 10 bases from J, the gap between germline ends came to 13 bases. CDR1 and CDR2 from the germline V gene are SNHLY and FYNNEI. This chain's CDR3 is CASSLLGPSQYF. DNA for the CDR3: TGTGCCAGCAGTCTACTAGGGCCATCGCAGTATTTT.

This clonotype was picked up many times. The gene calls are TRBV29-1 and TRBJ1-2, with 12 bases that match TRBD1. CDR3 size: 15 residues. Germline values: CDR1 SQVTM, CDR2 ANQGSEA. With 1 base clipped from V and 6 bases from J, the junction kept 6 bases outside the gene matches. CDR3 protein: CSVEVYGTGGNGYTF. DNA of the CDR3: TGCAGCGTTGAAGTTTACGGGACAGGGGGCAATGGCTACACCTTC.

Only a few counts were recorded for this clonotype. This rearrangement joins TRBV10-1 to TRBJ2-5; D gene unclear. Germline CDR1 and CDR2: WNHNN and SYGVQD (reference sequence). The CDR3 covers 16 residues. Trimming removed 0 bases from V and 4 bases from J, with 15 bases in between. CDR3 residues: CASSESRSADRETQYF. CDR3 bases: TGCGCCAGCAGTGAGTCGAGGTCAGCCGACCGAGAGACCCAGTACTTC.

The sample holds many counts of this clonotype. This chain uses TRBV28 with TRBJ2-1; 9 nucleotides agree with TRBD2. The junction had 5 bases not matched to a gene; V was cut back by 2 bases and J by 6 bases. The length of the CDR3 is 15 residues. Germline CDR1 is MDHEN and CDR2 is SYDVKM. The CDR3 sequence is CASSLAGGPLNEQFF. CDR3 coding DNA: TGTGCCAGCAGTTTAGCGGGGGGGCCCCTCAATGAGCAGTTCTTC.

This clonotype was counted at least ten times. CDR3 residues: CASSPRGGNSNQPQHF. Here the CDR3 DNA reads TGTGCCAGCAGCCCCCGGGGGGGAAATAGCAATCAGCCCCAGCATTTT. V is TRBV7-8 and J is TRBJ1-5, with D possibly TRBD1 on 5 matching bases. The CDR3 consists of 16 residues. V was pared by 5 bases and J by 0 bases, with 14 bases between. The germline V gene has CDR1 SGHVS and CDR2 FQNEAQ. Together with reference TRBV7-8 and TRBJ1-5, the CDR3 gives the full variable domain: GAGVSQSPRYKVAKRGQDVALRCDPISGHVSLFWYQQALGQGPEFLTYFQNEAQLDKSGLPSDRFFAERPEGSVSTLKIQRTQQEDSAVYLCASSPRGGNSNQPQHFGDGTRLSIL.

The V gene is TRBV6-2 or TRBV6-3, the J gene TRBJ2-7, with TRBD1 matching over 8 bases. CDR1 MNHEY and CDR2 SVGEGT come from the germline V gene. V lost 11 bases, J lost 3 bases, and 18 bases stayed unmatched. This CDR3 has 16 amino acids. The CDR3 coding sequence is TGTGCCGCCCACAGTGTTTCGGGACAGGTTCTCTACGAGCAGTACTTC. Amino acids: CAAHSVSGQVLYEQYF.

This clonotype showed up many times. The chain combines TRBV28 with TRBJ2-3; D may be TRBD1 (6 bases). Per germline, CDR1 MDHEN and CDR2 SYDVKM. The CDR3 is 16 amino acids. The V end was cut by 4 bases, the J end by 0 bases, with 14 bases between. The CDR3 region is CASSSPGHRSTDTQYF. The DNA of the CDR3 is TGTGCCAGCAGTTCCCCGGGACACCGAAGCACAGATACGCAGTATTTT. Full variable domain (missing parts from reference TRBV28 and TRBJ2-3): DVKVTQSSRYLVKRTGEKVFLECVQDMDHENMFWYRQDPGLGLRLIYFSYDVKMKEKGDIPEGYSVSREKKERFSLILESASTNQTSMYLCASSSPGHRSTDTQYFGPGTRLTVL.

The sample holds many counts of this clonotype. V and J are TRBV11-2 and TRBJ1-2; 7 bases align to TRBD1. V shed 3 bases, J shed 8 bases, and the junction held 6 bases outside the gene matches. The CDR3 spans 13 residues. The germline CDR1 and CDR2 sequences are SGHAT and FQNNGV. CDR3 region: CASSFNRGVGYTF. CDR3 nucleotide sequence: TGTGCCAGCAGCTTTAACAGGGGAGTAGGCTACACCTTC.

This clonotype was seen repeatedly, ten times or more. CDR3 sequence reads: CSAREADRNSYEQYF. The CDR3 DNA follows: TGCAGTGCTAGAGAAGCCGACAGGAACTCCTACGAGCAGTACTTC. J is TRBJ2-7 and V is TRBV20-1, with D tentatively TRBD1 (6 bases). Trimming left V 0 bases short and J 0 bases short, with 12 bases between. Germline V gives CDR1 DFQATT, CDR2 SNEGSKA (reference sequence). The CDR3 consists of 15 residues.

This clonotype was seen at least ten times. The chain is built from TRBV10-2 and TRBJ2-3; D may be TRBD2 (5 bases). Germline CDR1 WSHSY, CDR2 SAAADI. V dropped 7 bases and J dropped 0 bases, with 14 bases sitting between them. The CDR3 is made up of 15 amino acids. The CDR3 DNA follows: TGCGCCAGCAAATTAGCGCCTGGTAGCACAGATACGCAGTATTTT. It codes for CASKLAPGSTDTQYF.

The gene calls are TRBV20-1 and TRBJ1-2; TRBD1 is a possible D gene (6 bases). With 0 bases removed from V and 3 bases from J, the gap between germline ends came to 14 bases. CDR1 and CDR2 (germline): DFQATT, SNEGSKA (reference sequence). The CDR3 runs 15 residues. The CDR3 spells CSARDGRGVHYGYTF. Written as DNA, the CDR3 is TGCAGTGCTAGAGATGGCAGGGGTGTTCACTATGGCTACACCTTC.

This clonotype has ten or more counts. The rearrangement joins TRBV4-2 to TRBJ2-2, with 14 bases that match TRBD2. Per the germline V gene, CDR1 is LGHNA and CDR2 is YNFKEQ. This CDR3 has 19 amino acids. V dropped 1 base and J dropped 4; count of bases not matched to a gene: 8. The CDR3 loop is CASSQVRLAGGESTGELFF. The CDR3 nucleotides read TGTGCCAGCAGCCAAGTAAGACTAGCGGGAGGGGAGAGCACCGGGGAGCTGTTTTTT.

This clonotype was recorded a few times. The rearrangement joins TRBV5-1 to TRBJ2-7, with D hard to call. The V and J ends lost 2 bases and 2 bases respectively, with 8 bases between them. The CDR3 covers 13 residues. CDR1 and CDR2 from the germline V gene are SGHRS and YFSETQ. The CDR3: CASSFDGTYEQYF. CDR3 nucleotides: TGCGCCAGCAGCTTCGACGGAACCTACGAGCAGTACTTC.

This clonotype was detected only a few times. This chain connects TRBV20-1 to TRBJ2-1; D might be TRBD2 (6 bases). The CDR3 contains 13 residues. Trimming pared 3 bases from V and 1 base from J, leaving 7 bases between. Germline V gene sequence: CDR1 DFQATT, CDR2 SNEGSKA (reference sequence). This CDR3 reads CSARTSSYNEQFF. DNA of the CDR3: TGCAGTGCTAGGACTAGTTCCTACAATGAGCAGTTCTTC.

This clonotype was seen only a few times. The chain combines TRBV12-5 with TRBJ2-3; 7 bases line up with TRBD1. The J segment lost 6 bases and the V segment lost 5 bases, leaving 14 bases of the junction unmatched. The CDR3 runs to 16 residues. The germline CDR1 and CDR2 sequences are LGHNT and FRNRAP. The CDR3 protein is CASGGRQGDVLDTQYF. The CDR3 DNA reads as TGTGCTAGTGGTGGCCGACAGGGAGACGTACTGGATACGCAGTATTTT.

This clonotype was recorded a few times. This chain connects TRBV12-3 or TRBV12-4 to TRBJ2-2, with a possible D match to TRBD1 (5 bases). The germline V and J ends were trimmed by 7 bases and 4 bases, with 10 bases remaining between them. The CDR3 is made up of 13 amino acids. The CDR3 region has the DNA TGTGCCAGCACCGTGACAGTCACCGGGGAGCTGTTTTTT. Its protein product is CASTVTVTGELFF.

This clonotype has a handful of counts. The chain couples TRBV3-1 to TRBJ1-5; D is unresolved. With 1 base removed from V and 5 bases from J, the gap between germline ends came to 15 bases. This CDR3 comprises 16 residues. Germline-derived CDR1 and CDR2 are LGHDT and YNNKEL (reference sequence). The CDR3 sequence: CASSQGFGVKYQPQHF. For the CDR3, the DNA is TGTGCCAGCAGCCAAGGGTTCGGGGTTAAGTATCAGCCCCAGCATTTT.

About this clonotype itself: A much bigger clone sits one base away, suggesting this may be a read error. The J gene is TRBJ2-3, the V gene TRBV3-1, with D hard to call. Looked up from germline, CDR1 is LGHDT and CDR2 is YNNKEL (reference sequence). This CDR3 has 16 amino acids. CDR3 in DNA: TGTGTCAGCAGCCAAGAAAGGCAGCCTAGCACAGATACGCAGTATTTT. Its protein product is CVSSQERQPSTDTQYF.

This clonotype was observed at least ten times. The chain links TRBV18 to TRBJ1-1; D perhaps matches TRBD1 (5 bases). CDR1 is KGHSH and CDR2 is LQKENI in the germline V gene. Trimming pared 5 bases from V and 1 base from J, leaving 11 bases between. The CDR3 sequence is 14 residues long. The CDR3 loop is CASSTQVWNTEAFF. The CDR3 DNA is TGTGCCAGCTCAACACAGGTGTGGAACACTGAAGCTTTCTTT.

About this clonotype itself: A much larger clone differs from this one at a single base, so this may be a read error. The chain carries TRBV14 and TRBJ2-7; D not resolved. CDR1 and CDR2 from the germline V gene are SGHDN and FVKESK. V lost 1 base, J lost 6 bases, and 10 bases lay in between. The CDR3 totals 13 residues. CDR3 DNA: TGTGCCAGCAGCCAAGTTAGGGTCCTCGAGCAGTACTTC. This encodes CASSQVRVLEQYF. The full variable domain, completed using reference TRBV14 and TRBJ2-7, is EAGVTQFPSHSVIEKGQTVTLRCDPISGHDNLYWYRRVMGKEIKFLLHFVKESKQDESGMPNNRFLAERTGGTYSTLKVQPAELEDSGVYFCASSQVRVLEQYFGPGTRLTVT.

This clonotype was recorded many times. This chain uses TRBV15 with TRBJ2-5; TRBD1 aligns across 9 bases. V shed 2 bases, J shed 1 base, and the junction held 5 bases outside the gene matches. The CDR3 has 16 residues. Germline V gene data show CDR1 as LNHNV and CDR2 as YYDKDF (reference sequence). CDR3 sequence: CATSRPGQGFQETQYF. DNA for the CDR3: TGTGCCACCAGCAGACCGGGACAGGGCTTCCAAGAGACCCAGTACTTC.

To note about this clonotype: With a much larger clone just one base away, this may be a read error. The gene calls are TRBV6-6 and TRBJ2-7; 11 bases align to TRBD1. CDR1 and CDR2 from the germline V gene are MNHNY and SVGAGI (reference sequence). V lost 7 bases to trimming and J lost 9 bases; unmatched junction nucleotides: 14. The CDR3 has 15 residues. CDR3 DNA sequence: TGTGCCAGCACCCACTCGGGACAGGGGGTAGAAGGGCAGTACTTC. Protein product: CASTHSGQGVEGQYF.

This clonotype is medium-sized in the sample. This chain joins TRBV7-2 and TRBJ2-3; 11 bases are a match to TRBD2. Germline CDR1 reads SGHTA; CDR2 reads FQGNSA. Losses at the gene ends were 2 bases for V and 5 bases for J; bases not matched to a gene: 6. The length of the CDR3 is 16 residues. The CDR3 nucleotides read TGTGCCAGCAGCTTAAGTAGCGGGGGGGCCGAAGATACGCAGTATTTT. This translates into CASSLSSGGAEDTQYF.

The chain carries TRBV7-9 and TRBJ1-2; TRBD1 matches at 7 bases. CDR3 size: 15 residues. The V segment lost 1 base and the J segment 8 bases; nucleotides outside the gene matches: 10. Germline-derived CDR1 and CDR2 are SEHNR and FQNEAQ (reference sequence). The DNA of the CDR3 is TGTGCCAGCAGCTTAGTGGGACAGCCGCCGAGGGGCTACACCTTC. It is translated as CASSLVGQPPRGYTF.

This clonotype was recorded many times. The gene calls are TRBV2 and TRBJ2-3; the D is unclear. The CDR3 is 14 residues long. The V gene lost 7 bases and the J gene lost 2 bases, with 13 bases spanning the gap. The germline CDR1 and CDR2 sequences are SNHLY and FYNNEI. CDR3 coding DNA: TGTGCCAGCACCGTAGCTGAGATCACAGATACGCAGTATTTT. Its protein is CASTVAEITDTQYF. The variable domain in full, with the rest retrieved from reference TRBV2 and TRBJ2-3, is EPEVTQTPSHQVTQMGQEVILRCVPISNHLYFYWYRQILGQKVEFLVSFYNNEISEKSEIFDDQFSVERPDGSNFTLKIRSTKLEDSAMYFCASTVAEITDTQYFGPGTRLTVL.